One and the same sample provided the 25 T cell receptor beta chains below, sequenced in a study of blood T cells in healthy people across ages. The authors ran a second PCR of about 7 to 11 cycles using a sample-barcoded 5' primer and a J-beta primer mix. TCRdb reprocessed the 5' RACE reads with MiXCR, giving one entry per CDR3 protein. The sample has hundreds of thousands of distinct CDR3 sequences, around 48% seen once; the top ten hold around an eighth. Sequenced sample: blood. The receptors were sampled from a man aged 25-45 years in good health.

V is TRBV6-5 and J is TRBJ1-2, with TRBD1 matching over 11 bases. After removal of 0 bases from V and 3 bases from J, the junction contained 0 bases not matched to a gene. CDR3 length equals 15 residues. CDR1 and CDR2 (germline): MNHEY, SVGAGI. CDR3 region: CASSYSDRGHYGYTF. DNA of the CDR3: TGTGCCAGCAGTTACTCGGACAGGGGGCACTATGGCTACACCTTC.

The chain is built from TRBV20-1 and TRBJ2-3, with 8 bases lining up with TRBD2. CDR3 size: 16 residues. The V segment lost 0 bases and the J segment 3 bases; nucleotides outside the gene matches: 8. The germline V gene has CDR1 DFQATT and CDR2 SNEGSKA (reference sequence). The CDR3 spells CSARDLSAGETDTQYF. CDR3 sequence (DNA): TGCAGTGCTAGAGATTTATCAGCGGGGGAAACAGATACGCAGTATTTT.

This clonotype was counted only a few times. The chain uses TRBV2 and TRBJ2-3; TRBD2 matches 7 bases. Per germline, CDR1 SNHLY and CDR2 FYNNEI. The CDR3 runs to 15 residues. The V segment lost 2 bases and the J segment 1 base; nucleotides outside the gene matches: 3. The CDR3 loop is CASSEYGGGTDTQYF. The CDR3 coding sequence is TGTGCCAGCAGTGAATATGGGGGGGGCACAGATACGCAGTATTTT.

This clonotype was counted between two and nine times. This chain joins TRBV2 and TRBJ2-1, with D unclear. Trimming shortened V by 5 bases and J by 3 bases, and 8 bases separated the two germline ends. Per the germline V gene, CDR1 is SNHLY and CDR2 is FYNNEI. The CDR3 covers 13 residues. CDR3 bases: TGTGCCAGCAGTTCGCAGATCTACAATGAGCAGTTCTTC. It specifies CASSSQIYNEQFF.

In its sample, this clonotype was seen a few times. V gene TRBV10-3 combines with J gene TRBJ1-4; TRBD1 might be the D (5 bases). The V end lost 3 bases, the J end lost 8 bases, and 16 bases lay between the germline ends. Germline lookup yields CDR1 ENHRY and CDR2 SYGVKD. The CDR3 is 15 residues long. CDR3 in DNA: TGTGCCATCAGTGATCCGAGGTGGGGCGAGGAAAAACTGTTTTTT. This sequence encodes CAISDPRWGEEKLFF.

With respect to this clonotype: The junction shows a germline mismatch at one end, possibly a read error. The V gene is TRBV4-2, the J gene TRBJ1-6; tentative D call: TRBD1 (5 bases). This CDR3 spans 17 amino acids. The V gene's germline CDR1 is LGHNA and CDR2 YNFKEQ. Here the CDR3 DNA reads TGTGCCAGCAGCCAAGATGGCAGGGAAAGTGATAATTCACCCCACCACTTT. Amino acid sequence: CASSQDGRESDNSPHHF.

The sample holds a few counts of this clonotype. The chain joins TRBV20-1 to TRBJ2-5, with 13 bases matching TRBD2. V dropped 1 base and J dropped 1; count of bases not matched to a gene: 12. The CDR3 is made up of 19 amino acids. Germline V gene sequence: CDR1 DFQATT, CDR2 SNEGSKA (reference sequence). In DNA, the CDR3 is TGCAGTGCTAGAGGGACTAGCGGGGGTAGGAGTAGGGTCCAAGAGACCCAGTACTTC. Translated: CSARGTSGGRSRVQETQYF.

This clonotype was detected ten times or more. The CDR3 DNA follows: TGTGCCAGCAGCAAACACGGACAAGAGACCCAGTACTTC. Translating gives CASSKHGQETQYF. The rearrangement joins TRBV12-3 or TRBV12-4 to TRBJ2-5; D is ambiguous. The CDR3 extends over 13 amino acids. V lost 6 bases to trimming and J lost 2 bases, with 10 bases between them.

This clonotype was observed many times. V and J are TRBV7-8 and TRBJ1-1, with 7 bases fitting TRBD1. The trim removed 5 bases at V and 6 bases at J, leaving 9 bases unmatched. This CDR3 is built from 14 residues. From germline, CDR1 is SGHVS and CDR2 FQNEAQ. The CDR3 loop is CASSLSTGRSEAFF. The CDR3 coding sequence is TGTGCCAGCAGCCTGTCGACAGGGAGATCTGAAGCTTTCTTT.

This clonotype was counted a few times. This chain connects TRBV6-5 to TRBJ2-1; D ambiguous. Germline V gives CDR1 MNHEY, CDR2 SVGAGI. V was trimmed by 6 bases and J by 3 bases, leaving 9 bases between them. CDR3 length equals 13 residues. CDR3 nucleotide sequence: TGTGCCAGCAGAAAAACTGGCTACAATGAGCAGTTCTTC. This codes for CASRKTGYNEQFF.

At least ten counts were recorded for this clonotype. The chain uses TRBV21-1 and TRBJ2-7; the D call TRBD1 from the table was never checked on the DNA. TRBV21-1 is annotated as a pseudogene. The CDR3 loop spans 14 amino acids. CDR3 loop: CASSKSGGDNEQYF. CDR3 DNA sequence: TGTGCCAGCAGCAAATCGGGGGGCGACAACGAGCAGTACTTC.

The table lists this clonotype with a few counts. V is TRBV20-1 and J is TRBJ2-3; TRBD2 matches at 8 bases. Germline V lookup: CDR1 DFQATT, CDR2 SNEGSKA (reference sequence). This CDR3 has 15 residues. Trimming took 1 base from V and 1 from J; bases not matched to a gene: 4. The CDR3 coding sequence is TGCAGTGCTAGAGGAGGACTAGCAGGCACAGATACGCAGTATTTT. Protein product: CSARGGLAGTDTQYF.

A single count supports this clonotype. A much bigger clone sits one base away, suggesting this may be a read error. V usage is TRBV4-2 and J usage is TRBJ2-2; no definite D call. V was clipped by 4 bases and J by 1 base, with 13 bases between them. Germline V gene sequence: CDR1 LGHNA, CDR2 YNFKEQ. CDR3 size: 16 residues. The DNA for the CDR3 is TGTGCCAGCAGCCCTGTTGGGATTTGGAACACCGGGGAGCTGTTTTTT. Translated: CASSPVGIWNTGELFF.

V and J are TRBV29-1 and TRBJ2-7; perhaps TRBD2 as D (5 bases). This CDR3 region has 10 residues. V gave up 4 bases and J gave up 7 bases, with 8 bases separating them. Germline values: CDR1 SQVTM, CDR2 ANQGSEA. CDR3 nucleotide sequence: TGCAGCGTTGGGAGGTGGGAGCAGTACTTC. It translates to CSVGRWEQYF.

This clonotype turned up a few times. This chain joins TRBV2 and TRBJ2-1, with D perhaps TRBD1 or TRBD2 (6 bases each). Trimming removed 7 bases at V and 4 bases at J, with 17 bases between. This CDR3 spans 15 amino acids. Germline CDR1 reads SNHLY; CDR2 reads FYNNEI. DNA of the CDR3: TGTGCCAGCAATCTCCGGGGGACACAATACAATGAGCAGTTCTTC. The encoded protein is CASNLRGTQYNEQFF.

This clonotype was counted once. This rearrangement joins TRBV3-1 to TRBJ2-5; D is ambiguous. Trimming stripped 4 bases from V and 6 bases from J, with 12 bases between. CDR3 size: 13 residues. The germline V gene encodes CDR1 LGHDT and CDR2 YNNKEL (reference sequence). DNA for the CDR3: TGTGCCAGCAGCCCACAGTCAGCCCAGACCCAGTACTTC. Translation: CASSPQSAQTQYF.

The V gene is TRBV6-1, the J gene TRBJ1-1, with 7 bases identical to TRBD1. Germline V CDR1 and CDR2: MNHNS, SASEGT. V was clipped by 6 bases and J by 3 bases; unmatched bases: 10. The CDR3 extends over 15 amino acids. As DNA, the CDR3 is TGTGCCAGCAGCGATGGACAGGTCGCGGACACTGAAGCTTTCTTT. Its translation: CASSDGQVADTEAFF.

V gene TRBV29-1 combines with J gene TRBJ1-2; D unclear. Trimming pared 7 bases from V and 7 bases from J, leaving 13 bases between. Germline CDR1 reads SQVTM; CDR2 reads ANQGSEA. CDR3 length equals 11 residues. The CDR3 DNA sequence: TGCAGCGCAGGAAGGGTGGGTGGCTACACCTTC. It encodes CSAGRVGGYTF.

The V and J genes are TRBV15 and TRBJ1-2; D not resolved. From germline, CDR1 is LNHNV and CDR2 YYDKDF (reference sequence). The V and J ends lost 2 bases and 2 bases respectively, with 6 bases between them. The CDR3 is 13 amino acids. CDR3: CATSRFPNYGYTF. CDR3 nucleotides: TGTGCCACCAGCAGATTCCCGAACTATGGCTACACCTTC.

This chain connects TRBV7-9 to TRBJ2-3, with TRBD1 matching 10 bases. Germline CDR1 SEHNR, CDR2 FQNEAQ (reference sequence). V trimming: 5 bases; J trimming: 2 bases; junction bases outside the gene matches: 4. The CDR3 contains 15 residues. The CDR3 is CASSPTGGPTDTQYF. The CDR3 DNA is TGTGCCAGCAGCCCGACAGGGGGCCCCACAGATACGCAGTATTTT.

The genes are TRBV21-1 and TRBJ1-1. TRBV21-1 is a listed pseudogene. The CDR3 consists of 18 residues. The CDR3 sequence is CASSKGNLLEGMNTEAFF. In DNA, the CDR3 is TGTGCCAGCAGCAAAGGGAACCTTTTGGAGGGGATGAACACTGAAGCTTTCTTT.

V is TRBV7-8 and J is TRBJ2-4; TRBD1 is a possible D gene (6 bases). The J call is uncertain, as TRBJ2-7 better fits the DNA end. CDR1 and CDR2 (germline): SGHVS, FQNEAQ. There are 15 residues in the CDR3. CDR3 coding DNA: TGTGCCAGCAGATCCAACAGGGTCGGCTCCTACGAGCAGTACTTC. Protein product: CASRSNRVGSYEQYF.

The sample holds a few counts of this clonotype. The chain links TRBV7-9 to TRBJ1-2; no clear D. This CDR3 contains 13 residues. The V end was cut by 2 bases, the J end by 4 bases, with 8 bases between. Germline loops: CDR1 SEHNR, CDR2 FQNEAQ (reference sequence). As DNA, the CDR3 is TGTGCCAGCAGCTTAAGCAGCTCCTATGGCTACACCTTC. This encodes CASSLSSSYGYTF.

The chain carries TRBV28 and TRBJ2-7; D remains unclear. Germline V gene data show CDR1 as MDHEN and CDR2 as SYDVKM. CDR3 length: 11 residues. Trimming shortened V by 6 bases and J by 7 bases, and 10 bases separated the two germline ends. DNA for the CDR3: TGTGCCAGCAGAAGGTACAATGAGCAGTACTTC. This translates into CASRRYNEQYF.

This clonotype has a count of ten or more. An end of the junction does not agree with germline; a read error may underlie this. The rearrangement joins TRBV5-1 to TRBJ1-1; D unclear. The CDR3 sequence is 11 residues long. Germline CDR1 is SGHRS and CDR2 is YFSETQ. The DNA of the CDR3 is TGTGCCAGCTCGGGTGGGACTGAAGCTTTCTTT. This translates into CASSGGTEAFF. Filled out from reference TRBV5-1 and TRBJ1-1, the complete variable domain reads KAGVTQTPRYLIKTRGQQVTLSCSPISGHRSVSWYQQTPGQGLQFLFEYFSETQRNKGNFPGRFSGRQFSNSRSEMNVSTLELGDSALYLCASSGGTEAFFGQGTRLTVV.